This TCR beta chain was captured in a study of blood T cells in healthy people across ages (dated by TCRdb to about 2015). Notes on the research overall: In model experiments, template switching captured roughly one uniquely barcoded TCR beta cDNA molecule for every two T cells. To track age-related changes in TCR beta repertoire diversity, the study relied on deep sequencing normalized with unique cDNA molecular identifiers. Donors were grouped into four age groups: young (average 16 years), middle-aged (about 38), aged (about 60) and long-lived (approximately 75). To avoid experimental bias, donors of different ages were distributed randomly across sequencing lanes. Using the same blood draw, the study looked at two additional independent replicas of 1 million unique cDNA reads for two donors, one aged 18 to 30 and the other aged 80 or older.

Turning to this clonotype: The specificity of this receptor is unknown. It has no much larger one-base neighbor in the sample; base qualities were not kept.

From the cysteine up to the phenylalanine, the CDR3 has a length of 20 residues. This entry keeps only the CDR3 DNA: 60 bases, framed from base 1. Via the germline V gene, CDR1 is MGHRA and CDR2 YSYEKL. V ends up 3 bases short and J 2 bases short, with an unmatched junction base count of 12. The donors were roughly 38 Caucasian individuals from Russia, aged roughly 6 to 100 years, who were systemically healthy. About 10 milliliters of peripheral blood were collected from each donor into EDTA-treated Vacutainer tubes. Ficoll-Paque density-gradient centrifugation was used to isolate PBMCs, with at least 7 million obtained per sample. Trizol reagent was used to extract total RNA from the PBMCs, yielding at least 5.5 micrograms per sample. For every donor, an aliquot of PBMCs went through flow cytometry to measure the percentages of naive CD45RAhigh/CD27high T cells. Results the study describes overall, beyond this receptor: The CMV infection status of donors was not known, potentially confounding age-related changes in expanded clonotypes. Because profiling used bulk unsorted PBMCs, naive and antigen-experienced compartments could not be compared conclusively. Observed TCR beta diversity per million T cells fell roughly linearly with age, and a significant reduction was already apparent by age roughly 40. Compared with the aged group, more naive CD4+ T cells, fewer expanded clones and increased TCR diversity were shown by the long-lived group, suggesting age selection. Estimates of total diversity based on one million sequenced T cells were considered lower bounds and underestimates. There was a strong correlation between observed TCR beta diversity and the percentage of naive T cells measured by flow cytometry.

Library preparation employed 5' RACE. The reads were generated on an Illumina HiSeq 2500. A second roughly 7 to 11 cycle PCR used a sample-barcoded 5' primer and a J-beta primer mix. Each TCR beta cDNA molecule received a unique molecular identifier from a template-switch 5' adaptor carrying 12 random nucleotides. At least 3 million CDR3-containing paired-end reads were obtained from each sample. First-strand cDNA was synthesized from all RNA with the Mint cDNA synthesis kit, primed by a TRBC-specific oligonucleotide. Following uracil-DNA glycosylase treatment, all cDNA underwent a first 18-cycle PCR with the universal primers M1SS and BC2_uni_R. The authors' analysis ran thus. For normalization, 1 million high-quality reads were randomly selected from each sample, with every read carrying a distinct molecular identifier. Instead of being binned into consensus sequences, reads with shared molecular identifiers were discarded. MiTCR, set to a Q25 quality threshold and the strictest error-elimination algorithm, was used for CDR3 identification, clonotype clustering and error correction. Lower-bound total TCR beta diversity was estimated with a nonparametric unseen species model using Euler transformation. TCRdb reanalyzed the raw reads on its own, using fastp at Q25 for trimming and MiXCR for clone calling, and kept in-frame beta chains. Entries that share a CDR3 protein sequence are merged under the most common genes and DNA. TCRdb assigned the V and J calls; the authors' analysis was not used. A total of approximately 1.5 million distinct CDR3 sequences appear in this sample, 30% to 35% of them only once. Of the sample, 11% falls within the top ten clones.

What was sequenced was blood. This receptor chain uses TRBV4-1 and TRBJ2-3; 15 of the junction bases match TRBD2. The receptor comes from a woman in her twenties or thirties in good health. The CDR3 here reads CASSHLGLAGGPTDTDTQYF. The DNA reads as follows: TGCGCCAGCAGCCACCTGGGACTAGCGGGGGGCCCAACCGACACAGATACGCAGTATTTT.